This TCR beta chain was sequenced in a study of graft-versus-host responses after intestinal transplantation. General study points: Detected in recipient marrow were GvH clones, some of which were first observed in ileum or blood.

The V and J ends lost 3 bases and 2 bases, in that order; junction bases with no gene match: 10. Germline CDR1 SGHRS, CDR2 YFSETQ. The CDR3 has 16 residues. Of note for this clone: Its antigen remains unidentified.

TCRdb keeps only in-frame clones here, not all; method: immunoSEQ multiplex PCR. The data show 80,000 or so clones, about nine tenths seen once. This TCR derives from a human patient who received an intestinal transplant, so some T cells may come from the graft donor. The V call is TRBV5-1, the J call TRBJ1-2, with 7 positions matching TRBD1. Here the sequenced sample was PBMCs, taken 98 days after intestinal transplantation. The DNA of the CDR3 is TGCGCCAGCAGCTCCTCGACAGGGTATCCCAACTATGGCTACACCTTC. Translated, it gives CASSSSTGYPNYGYTF. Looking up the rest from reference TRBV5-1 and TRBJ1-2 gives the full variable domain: KAGVTQTPRYLIKTRGQQVTLSCSPISGHRSVSWYQQTPGQGLQFLFEYFSETQRNKGNFPGRFSGRQFSNSRSEMNVSTLELGDSALYLCASSSSTGYPNYGYTFGSGTRLTVV.